The sequence of this T cell receptor beta chain was determined in a study of beta chain features in type 1 diabetes. General study findings and limits: The study found fewer insertions and more deletions at VDJ junctions in type 1 diabetes patients. Any HLA-type effect on TCRB rearrangement remained unresolved here. In all four CD4+ subsets, TCRB CDR3 length was significantly, moderately reduced in type 1 diabetes.

The CDR3 length is 12 residues. Trimming shortened V by 5 bases and J by 4 bases, and 9 bases separated the two germline ends. Looked up from germline, CDR1 is MDHEN and CDR2 is SYDVKM. What was sequenced were expressed TCRB transcripts, since all of the isolated RNA had been reverse transcribed. Libraries were prepared by immunoSEQ multiplex PCR; TCRdb keeps only in-frame clonotypes and omits some of them. Seen here are about 150,000 clones, 6% to 9% observed once, and the top ten hold 0.5%. On this clone: Its antigen is unknown.

The specimen sequenced was central memory CD4+ T cells from blood. This clonotype originated in a man in his late teens or twenties with type 1 diabetes. J is TRBJ2-7 and V is TRBV28; D is perhaps TRBD1 (6 bases). This CDR3 is CASSNQGYEQYF. In DNA, the CDR3 is TGTGCCAGCAGTAATCAGGGGTACGAGCAGTACTTC.